This passage covers 16 T cell receptor beta chains from one sample sequenced in a study of graft-versus-host responses after intestinal transplantation. TCRdb's table, derived via immunoSEQ multiplex PCR, lists solely in-frame clones and lacks some. The sample yields 85,000 to 100,000 clones, 86% seen once. The material was PBMCs, obtained 255 days after intestinal transplant. The receptors come from a human patient who received an intestinal transplant, so some T cells may come from the graft donor.

The chain joins TRBV27 to TRBJ2-3; 7 positions match TRBD1. With V trimmed by 5 bases and J by 5 bases, 13 bases remained unmatched. CDR1 and CDR2 from the germline V gene are MNHEY and SMNVEV (reference sequence). The CDR3 extends over 16 amino acids. This CDR3 reads CASSTRQGGWEDTQYF. Here the CDR3 DNA reads TGTGCCAGCAGTACACGACAGGGTGGGTGGGAAGATACGCAGTATTTT.

This clone was detected a few times. This rearrangement joins TRBV5-6 to TRBJ2-2; D call uncertain. The germline V and J ends were trimmed by 3 bases and 5 bases, with 8 bases remaining between them. CDR3 length: 13 amino acids. Looked up from germline, CDR1 is SGHDT and CDR2 is YYEEEE. CDR3 bases: TGTGCCAGCAGCTATCCTAGTACCGGGGAGCTGTTTTTT. This gives the protein CASSYPSTGELFF.

V usage is TRBV5-1 and J usage is TRBJ2-7, with D unclear. CDR1 SGHRS and CDR2 YFSETQ come from the germline V gene. The CDR3 consists of 14 residues. Trimming left V 0 bases short and J 6 bases short, with 13 bases between. The CDR3 protein is CASSLEGGFGEQYF. In DNA form, the CDR3 reads TGCGCCAGCAGCTTGGAGGGTGGTTTTGGCGAGCAGTACTTC.

The chain is built from TRBV9 and TRBJ1-1, with D unclear. Trimming took off 0 bases at V and 4 bases at J, with 10 bases between the two ends. The CDR3 is 14 amino acids. Germline loops: CDR1 SGDLS, CDR2 YYNGEE. CDR3 coding DNA: TGTGCCAGCAGCGTAGACGGTTTTCTCACTGAAGCTTTCTTT. Translating it yields CASSVDGFLTEAFF.

This chain links TRBV5-1 with TRBJ2-3; D might be TRBD1 (5 bases). This CDR3 is 14 amino acids long. Trimming cost V 1 base and J 2 bases, with 8 bases left between them. Germline V gives CDR1 SGHRS, CDR2 YFSETQ. The CDR3 protein is CASSLQGFTDTQYF. The CDR3 DNA sequence: TGCGCCAGCAGCTTGCAGGGCTTCACAGATACGCAGTATTTT.

The gene calls are TRBV6-1 and TRBJ2-1; D is unclear. V lost 0 bases to trimming and J lost 3 bases, with 12 bases between them. This CDR3 has 16 residues. CDR1 and CDR2 (germline): MNHNS, SASEGT. CDR3 region: CASSEAARVYYNEQFF. The CDR3 DNA reads as TGTGCCAGCAGTGAAGCTGCTAGGGTCTACTACAATGAGCAGTTCTTC.

This clone was counted once. The chain carries TRBV19 and TRBJ2-3; TRBD1 matches 11 bases. Unmatched junction bases numbered 11, after V lost 3 bases and J lost 6 bases. This CDR3 contains 17 residues. Germline V gene lookup returns CDR1 LNHDA and CDR2 SQIVND (reference sequence). The CDR3 region is CASSIPGTGGLGDTQYF. CDR3 bases: TGTGCCAGTAGTATCCCCGGGACAGGGGGGCTCGGGGATACGCAGTATTTT.

V is TRBV6-5 and J is TRBJ1-3; weak D call: TRBD1 (5 bases). V was clipped by 5 bases and J by 0 bases, with 11 bases between them. CDR1 is MNHEY and CDR2 is SVGAGI in the germline V gene. CDR3 size: 15 residues. The CDR3 sequence: CASSQGTPSGNTIYF. In DNA form, the CDR3 reads TGTGCCAGCAGTCAAGGGACCCCCTCTGGAAACACCATATATTTT.

The chain combines TRBV14 with TRBJ2-7, with 7 positions matching TRBD1. The CDR3 is 15 amino acids. The V gene's germline CDR1 is SGHDN and CDR2 FVKESK. Trimming removed 4 bases from V and 3 bases from J; junction bases left unmatched: 9. CDR3 nucleotides: TGTGCCAGCAGCCCTTATTCCGGGACAGTCTACGAGCAGTACTTC. As protein: CASSPYSGTVYEQYF.

The chain's CDR3 is CASRTGGTDTQYF. The CDR3 region has the DNA TGTGCCAGCAGGACAGGGGGCACAGATACGCAGTATTTT. The chain uses TRBV2 and TRBJ2-3, with 8 bases matching TRBD1. The CDR3 loop spans 13 amino acids. Germline V CDR1 and CDR2: SNHLY, FYNNEI. The V gene end was trimmed by 6 bases and the J gene end by 1 base; junction bases not matched to a gene: 0.

The chain employs TRBV6-5 and TRBJ2-2, with 7 positions matching TRBD1. Germline CDR1 reads MNHEY; CDR2 reads SVGAGI. J gave up 6 bases and V 4 bases, and 5 bases lay outside the gene matches. The CDR3 is 14 residues long. This CDR3 reads CASSSTGWAGELFF. The CDR3 DNA reads TGTGCCAGCAGTTCGACAGGGTGGGCCGGGGAGCTGTTTTTT.

As regards this clone: A junction end diverges from the germline sequence, so it may reflect a read error. The chain joins TRBV7-7 to TRBJ2-7, with 15 bases matching TRBD2. CDR1 and CDR2 (germline): SSHAT, FNYEAQ (reference sequence). The CDR3 runs 15 residues. The DNA of the CDR3 is TGTGCTAGCAGCCCCGGGACTAGCGGGAGGTACGAGCAGTACTTC. Protein: CASSPGTSGRYEQYF.

The chain employs TRBV5-6 and TRBJ2-5; D not certain. There are 13 residues in the CDR3. Germline values: CDR1 SGHDT, CDR2 YYEEEE. With 1 base removed from V and 4 bases from J, the gap between germline ends came to 8 bases. In DNA, the CDR3 is TGTGCCAGCAGCTTGTTAGGCGGAGAGACCCAGTACTTC. The encoded protein is CASSLLGGETQYF.

The CDR3 loop is CSARKDITDTQYF. CDR3 nucleotides: TGCAGCGCCCGAAAAGACATCACAGATACGCAGTATTTT. The rearrangement links TRBV29-1 to TRBJ2-3; D ambiguous. The CDR3 totals 13 residues. Trimming shortened V by 7 bases and J by 2 bases, and 13 bases separated the two germline ends. Germline V gene lookup returns CDR1 SQVTM and CDR2 ANQGSEA.

The chain uses TRBV4-2 and TRBJ1-2, with D perhaps matching TRBD1 (6 bases). Germline V gene sequence: CDR1 LGHNA, CDR2 YNFKEQ. The CDR3 has 16 amino acids. The V and J ends lost 4 bases and 0 bases respectively, with 15 bases between them. This CDR3 is CASSRQRTETNYGYTF. In DNA form, the CDR3 reads TGTGCCAGCAGCCGGCAGAGGACAGAGACTAACTATGGCTACACCTTC.

The chain couples TRBV10-1 to TRBJ2-7, with 12 nucleotides matching TRBD2. CDR3 length: 15 residues. Germline CDR1 reads WNHNN; CDR2 reads SYGVQD (reference sequence). The J segment lost 3 bases and the V segment lost 2 bases, leaving 2 bases of the junction unmatched. The DNA for the CDR3 is TGCGCCAGCAGTGAGGGGACTAGCGGGTTCTACGAGCAGTACTTC. Translated: CASSEGTSGFYEQYF.